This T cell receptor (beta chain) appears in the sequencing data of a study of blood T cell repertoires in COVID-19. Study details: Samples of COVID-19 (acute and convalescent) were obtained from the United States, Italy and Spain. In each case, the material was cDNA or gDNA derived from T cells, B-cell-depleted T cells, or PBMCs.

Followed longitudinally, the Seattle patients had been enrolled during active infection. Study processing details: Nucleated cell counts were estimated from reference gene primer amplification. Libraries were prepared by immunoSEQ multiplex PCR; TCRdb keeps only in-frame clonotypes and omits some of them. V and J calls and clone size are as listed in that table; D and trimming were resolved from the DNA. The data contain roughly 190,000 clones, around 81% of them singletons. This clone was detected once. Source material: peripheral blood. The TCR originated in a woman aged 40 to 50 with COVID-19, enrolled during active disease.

CDR3 nucleotide sequence: TGTGCCAGCTTGACAGGGAGCAGCCAGCCCCAGCATTTT. Its translation: CASLTGSSQPQHF. This chain uses TRBV6-5 with TRBJ1-5; the match to TRBD1 covers 7 bases. V lost 8 bases, J lost 7 bases, and 8 bases stayed unmatched. Looked up from germline, CDR1 is MNHEY and CDR2 is SVGAGI. This CDR3 has 13 residues.